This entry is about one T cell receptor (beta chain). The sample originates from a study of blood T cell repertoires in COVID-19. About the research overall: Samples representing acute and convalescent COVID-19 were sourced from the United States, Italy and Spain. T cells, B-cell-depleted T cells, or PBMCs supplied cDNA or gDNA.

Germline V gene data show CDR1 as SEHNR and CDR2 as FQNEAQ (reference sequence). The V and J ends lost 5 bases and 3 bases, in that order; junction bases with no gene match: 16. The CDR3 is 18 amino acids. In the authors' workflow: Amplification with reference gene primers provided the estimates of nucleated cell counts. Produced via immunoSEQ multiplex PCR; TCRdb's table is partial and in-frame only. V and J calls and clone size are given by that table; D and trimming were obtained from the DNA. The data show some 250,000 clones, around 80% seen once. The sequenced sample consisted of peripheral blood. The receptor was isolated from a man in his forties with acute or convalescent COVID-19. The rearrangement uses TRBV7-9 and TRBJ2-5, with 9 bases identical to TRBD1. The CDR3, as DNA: TGTGCCAGCAGCCGCACCCGGGACAGGGAAACCCCCAAAGAGACCCAGTACTTC. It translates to CASSRTRDRETPKETQYF.